Listed here are 18 T cell receptor beta chains from one sample, sequenced in a study of blood T cell repertoires in COVID-19. Libraries were prepared by immunoSEQ multiplex PCR; TCRdb keeps only in-frame clonotypes and omits some of them. The sample includes about 250,000 clones, approximately 80% of them seen just once. The sample taken for sequencing was PBMCs or T cells enriched from blood (not recorded which). The receptor source for this set is a man in his forties or fifties who had been exposed to COVID-19.

This clone was recorded only once. This rearrangement joins TRBV2 to TRBJ1-3, with no clear D. Germline CDR1 is SNHLY and CDR2 is FYNNEI. CDR3 size: 13 residues. Between the trimmed V and J ends, which lost 6 bases and 0 bases, there was a span of 6 bases. The CDR3 nucleotides are TGTGCCAGCAGAGGGAGCTCTGGAAACACCATATATTTT. Its protein product is CASRGSSGNTIYF.

The chain uses TRBV7-3 and TRBJ2-1; TRBD2 aligns across 14 bases. The CDR3 totals 18 residues. The V and J ends lost 5 bases and 6 bases, in that order; junction bases with no gene match: 12. Germline-derived CDR1 and CDR2 are SGHTA and FQGTGA. Written as DNA, the CDR3 is TGTGCCAGCAGCCAAACAGGGACTAGCGGGAGTGGGCGCAATGAGCAGTTCTTC. Protein sequence: CASSQTGTSGSGRNEQFF.

The CDR3 is CASRPLSGGREGELFF. The CDR3 coding sequence is TGTGCCAGCAGACCGTTGTCGGGAGGACGAGAAGGGGAGCTGTTTTTT. V gene TRBV11-2 combines with J gene TRBJ2-2; 7 nucleotides agree with TRBD2. The V gene end was trimmed by 6 bases and the J gene end by 8 bases; junction bases not matched to a gene: 15. CDR3 size: 16 residues. Germline assignment: CDR1 SGHAT and CDR2 FQNNGV.

The chain recombines TRBV5-1 with TRBJ2-1, with unresolved D. Trimming removed 2 bases from V and 3 bases from J, with 12 bases in between. From germline, CDR1 is SGHRS and CDR2 YFSETQ. The CDR3 extends over 15 amino acids. The CDR3 DNA reads as TGCGCCAGCAGCTTCAACACGTACTACTACAATGAGCAGTTCTTC. Amino acid sequence: CASSFNTYYYNEQFF.

The genes are TRBV5-3 and TRBJ2-1; D might be TRBD1 (5 bases). TRBV5-3 is assigned to the ORF class and has an uncertain function. This CDR3 has 16 amino acids. Trimming shortened V by 0 bases and J by 6 bases, and 16 bases separated the two germline ends. The CDR3: CARSLVVRTRLNEQFF. CDR3 bases: TGTGCCAGAAGCTTGGTCGTCCGGACAAGACTCAATGAGCAGTTCTTC.

This clone was seen only once. The genes are TRBV30 and TRBJ1-1; D is unresolved. The germline CDR1 and CDR2 sequences are GTSNPN and SVGIG (reference sequence). The CDR3 is 15 amino acids. Trimming left V 4 bases short and J 0 bases short, with 15 bases between. The CDR3 reads CAWTSRIIMNTEAFF. The CDR3 region has the DNA TGTGCCTGGACATCGCGAATAATAATGAACACTGAAGCTTTCTTT.

The J gene is TRBJ2-5, the V gene TRBV10-3; D is perhaps TRBD1 (6 bases). The germline V and J ends were trimmed by 3 bases and 1 base, with 15 bases remaining between them. Looked up from germline, CDR1 is ENHRY and CDR2 is SYGVKD. The CDR3 is made up of 16 amino acids. The CDR3 DNA reads as TGTGCCATCAGTGAAGGAGTTGGGACAACCCAAGAGACCCAGTACTTC. Translated, it gives CAISEGVGTTQETQYF.

The chain employs TRBV19 and TRBJ2-3; 14 positions match TRBD2. Germline CDR1 is LNHDA and CDR2 is SQIVND (reference sequence). This CDR3 has 17 residues. V was pared by 4 bases and J by 6 bases, with 9 bases of the junction left unmatched. The DNA for the CDR3 is TGTGCCAGTAGTAAAACCGGGACTAGCGGGAGTATGGATACGCAGTATTTT. Its translation: CASSKTGTSGSMDTQYF.

J is TRBJ1-1 and V is TRBV7-3; D gene unclear. Trimming removed 6 bases at V and 1 base at J, with 15 bases between. This CDR3 region has 15 residues. Germline V lookup: CDR1 SGHTA, CDR2 FQGTGA. This chain's CDR3 is CASSFTSGGNTEAFF. For the CDR3, the DNA is TGTGCCAGCAGTTTCACCTCAGGTGGGAACACTGAAGCTTTCTTT.

This sequence joins TRBV25-1 and TRBJ2-2; D not certain. Germline loops: CDR1 MGHDK, CDR2 SYGVNS. Between the trimmed V and J ends, which lost 4 bases and 3 bases, there was a span of 12 bases. The CDR3 is 15 residues long. The chain's CDR3 is CASSALSFDTGELFF. The CDR3 region has the DNA TGTGCCAGCAGTGCCCTCAGTTTCGACACCGGGGAGCTGTTTTTT. The full variable domain, completed using reference TRBV25-1 and TRBJ2-2, is EADIYQTPRYLVIGTGKKITLECSQTMGHDKMYWYQQDPGMELHLIHYSYGVNSTEKGDLSSESTVSRIRTEHFPLTLESARPSHTSQYLCASSALSFDTGELFFGEGSRLTVL.

This chain uses TRBV9 with TRBJ2-2; TRBD1 aligns across 7 bases. There are 16 residues in the CDR3. V shed 4 bases and J 0 bases; nucleotides not matched to a gene: 6. Germline values: CDR1 SGDLS, CDR2 YYNGEE. The CDR3 here is CASSPSQGTNTGELFF. CDR3 sequence (DNA): TGTGCCAGCAGCCCATCACAGGGGACGAACACCGGGGAGCTGTTTTTT.

The chain couples TRBV7-2 to TRBJ1-2; no firm D call. CDR3 length: 15 residues. Germline V gene data show CDR1 as SGHTA and CDR2 as FQGNSA. V lost 2 bases and J lost 5, with 15 bases in between. The CDR3, as DNA: TGTGCCAGCAGCTTATCCCGGACTAGCCAATATGGCTACACCTTC. Its protein is CASSLSRTSQYGYTF.

V is TRBV10-1 and J is TRBJ2-3; 9 positions agree with TRBD2. After removal of 5 bases from V and 2 bases from J, the junction contained 5 bases not matched to a gene. Germline CDR1 WNHNN, CDR2 SYGVQD (reference sequence). The CDR3 length is 15 residues. CDR3 protein: CASSPGTSYTDTQYF. The CDR3 DNA follows: TGCGCCAGCAGTCCCGGGACTAGCTACACAGATACGCAGTATTTT.

The chain joins TRBV5-1 to TRBJ1-5, with TRBD1 identical over 11 bases. This CDR3 has 15 residues. V lost 4 bases, J lost 6 bases, and 6 bases stayed unmatched. Germline loops: CDR1 SGHRS, CDR2 YFSETQ. The CDR3 DNA reads TGCGCCAGCAGCGAGGGACAGGGGGTCTTTCAGCCCCAGCATTTT. Protein product: CASSEGQGVFQPQHF. Full variable domain (missing parts from reference TRBV5-1 and TRBJ1-5): KAGVTQTPRYLIKTRGQQVTLSCSPISGHRSVSWYQQTPGQGLQFLFEYFSETQRNKGNFPGRFSGRQFSNSRSEMNVSTLELGDSALYLCASSEGQGVFQPQHFGDGTRLSIL.

The rearrangement joins TRBV11-3 to TRBJ1-2; tentatively, D is TRBD1 (5 bases). The CDR3 is 12 residues long. Germline CDR1 is SGHNT and CDR2 is YENEEA. Trimming stripped 5 bases from V and 10 bases from J, with 14 bases between. Written as DNA, the CDR3 is TGTGCCAGCAGCCAGGGAGGGTCAGCCTACACCTTC. This translates into CASSQGGSAYTF.

The rearrangement links TRBV28 to TRBJ2-7, with 10 positions matching TRBD1. In germline, CDR1 is MDHEN, CDR2 SYDVKM. Unmatched junction bases numbered 8, after V lost 10 bases and J lost 2 bases. The CDR3 extends over 14 amino acids. CDR3 coding DNA: TGTGCCACCGCCGGGACAGGGGTGGCCTACGAGCAGTACTTC. Amino acids: CATAGTGVAYEQYF. Together with reference TRBV28 and TRBJ2-7, the CDR3 gives the full variable domain: DVKVTQSSRYLVKRTGEKVFLECVQDMDHENMFWYRQDPGLGLRLIYFSYDVKMKEKGDIPEGYSVSREKKERFSLILESASTNQTSMYLCATAGTGVAYEQYFGPGTRLTVT.

This rearrangement joins TRBV10-1 to TRBJ2-2; D is uncertain. The CDR3 is 13 residues long. Germline lookup yields CDR1 WNHNN and CDR2 SYGVQD (reference sequence). V was trimmed by 3 bases and J by 1 base, leaving 3 bases between them. The CDR3 DNA is TGCGCCAGCAGTGAACTGAACACCGGGGAGCTGTTTTTT. It specifies CASSELNTGELFF.

This clone was counted once. V and J are TRBV7-2 and TRBJ2-1, with TRBD2 as a possible D gene (6 bases). The CDR3 loop spans 19 amino acids. The ends were cut back, 1 base at V and 1 base at J, with 20 bases in the middle. CDR1 and CDR2 from the germline V gene are SGHTA and FQGNSA. The CDR3 sequence: CASSLVLLRLAGSYNEQFF. The CDR3 DNA reads as TGTGCCAGCAGCTTAGTCTTGTTACGTCTTGCGGGATCCTACAATGAGCAGTTCTTC. The whole variable domain, filled in from reference TRBV7-2 and TRBJ2-1, reads GAGVSQSPSNKVTEKGKDVELRCDPISGHTALYWYRQSLGQGLEFLIYFQGNSAPDKSGLPSDRFSAERTGGSVSTLTIQRTQQEDSAVYLCASSLVLLRLAGSYNEQFFGPGTRLTVL.